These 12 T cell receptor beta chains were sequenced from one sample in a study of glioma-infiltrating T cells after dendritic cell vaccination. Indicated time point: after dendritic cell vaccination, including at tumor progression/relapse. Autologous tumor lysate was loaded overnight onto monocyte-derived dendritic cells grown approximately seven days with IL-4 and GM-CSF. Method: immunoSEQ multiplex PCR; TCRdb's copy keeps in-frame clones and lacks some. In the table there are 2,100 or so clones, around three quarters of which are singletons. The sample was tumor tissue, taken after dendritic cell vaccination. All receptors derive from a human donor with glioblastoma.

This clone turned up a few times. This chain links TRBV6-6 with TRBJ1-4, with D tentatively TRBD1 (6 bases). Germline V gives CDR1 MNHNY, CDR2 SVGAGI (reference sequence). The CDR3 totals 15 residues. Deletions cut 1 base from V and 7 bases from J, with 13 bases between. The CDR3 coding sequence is TGTGCCAGCAGTTACTACAGGGTGGGGAGTGAAAAACTGTTTTTT. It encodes CASSYYRVGSEKLFF.

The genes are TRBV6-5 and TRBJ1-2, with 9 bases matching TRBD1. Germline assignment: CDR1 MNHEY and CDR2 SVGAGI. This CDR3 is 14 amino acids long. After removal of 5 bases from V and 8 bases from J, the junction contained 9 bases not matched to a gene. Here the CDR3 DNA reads TGTGCCAGCAGTCGGGACAGGGCGGGTGGCGGCTACACCTTC. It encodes CASSRDRAGGGYTF.

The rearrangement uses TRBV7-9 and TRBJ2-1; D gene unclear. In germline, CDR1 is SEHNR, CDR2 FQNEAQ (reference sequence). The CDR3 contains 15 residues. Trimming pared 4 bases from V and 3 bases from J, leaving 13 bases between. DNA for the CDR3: TGTGCCAGCAGCTCCCCGGGTAGCATCTACAATGAGCAGTTCTTC. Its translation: CASSSPGSIYNEQFF.

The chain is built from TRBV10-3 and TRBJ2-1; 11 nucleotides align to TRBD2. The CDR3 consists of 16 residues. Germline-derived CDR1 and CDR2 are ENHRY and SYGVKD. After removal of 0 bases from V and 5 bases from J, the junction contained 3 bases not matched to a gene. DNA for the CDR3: TGTGCCATCAGTGAGTCCTTGACTAGCGGGGACAATGAGCAGTTCTTC. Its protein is CAISESLTSGDNEQFF.

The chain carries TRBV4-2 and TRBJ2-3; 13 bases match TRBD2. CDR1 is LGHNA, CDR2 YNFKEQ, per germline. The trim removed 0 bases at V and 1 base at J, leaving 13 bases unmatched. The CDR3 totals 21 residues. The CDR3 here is CASSQELLVHGLAGGTDTQYF. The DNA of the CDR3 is TGTGCCAGCAGCCAAGAGCTCTTAGTTCACGGACTAGCGGGAGGCACAGATACGCAGTATTTT.

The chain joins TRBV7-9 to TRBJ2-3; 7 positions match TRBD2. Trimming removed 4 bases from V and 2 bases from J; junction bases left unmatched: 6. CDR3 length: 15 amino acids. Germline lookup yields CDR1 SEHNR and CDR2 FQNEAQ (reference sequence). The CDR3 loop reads CASSSWGGITDTQYF. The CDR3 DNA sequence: TGTGCCAGCAGCTCCTGGGGGGGGATCACAGATACGCAGTATTTT. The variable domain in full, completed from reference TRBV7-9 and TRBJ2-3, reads DTGVSQNPRHKITKRGQNVTFRCDPISEHNRLYWYRQTLGQGPEFLTYFQNEAQLEKSRLLSDRFSAERPKGSFSTLEIQRTEQGDSAMYLCASSSWGGITDTQYFGPGTRLTVL.

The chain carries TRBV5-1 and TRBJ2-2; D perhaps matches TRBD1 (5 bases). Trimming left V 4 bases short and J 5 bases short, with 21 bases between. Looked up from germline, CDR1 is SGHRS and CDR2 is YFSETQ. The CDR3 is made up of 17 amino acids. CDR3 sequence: CASSALRQGEGTGELFF. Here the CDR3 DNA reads TGCGCCAGCAGCGCCCTCCGGCAGGGTGAAGGGACCGGGGAGCTGTTTTTT.

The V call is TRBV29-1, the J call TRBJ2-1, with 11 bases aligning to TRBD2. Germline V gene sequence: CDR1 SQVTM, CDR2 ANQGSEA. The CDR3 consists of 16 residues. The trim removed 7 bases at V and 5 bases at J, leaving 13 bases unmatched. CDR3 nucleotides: TGCAGCGAGGCCTCGGCACTAGCGGGAGAACACAATGAGCAGTTCTTC. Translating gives CSEASALAGEHNEQFF.

As DNA, the CDR3 is TGTGCCTGGGAGGGACAGGGGGCCGGTTTTAGTTATGGCTACACCTTC. Translation: CAWEGQGAGFSYGYTF. The gene calls are TRBV30 and TRBJ1-2; 12 bases line up with TRBD1. Germline loops: CDR1 GTSNPN, CDR2 SVGIG (reference sequence). This CDR3 is 16 amino acids long. V shed 5 bases, J shed 5 bases, and the junction held 12 bases outside the gene matches.

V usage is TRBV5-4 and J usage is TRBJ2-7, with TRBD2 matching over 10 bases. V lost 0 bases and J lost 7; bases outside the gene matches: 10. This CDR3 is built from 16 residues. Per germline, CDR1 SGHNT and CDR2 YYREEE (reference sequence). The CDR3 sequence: CASSLAFTSGKREQYF. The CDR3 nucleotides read TGTGCCAGCAGCTTGGCCTTCACTAGCGGGAAGCGAGAGCAGTACTTC.

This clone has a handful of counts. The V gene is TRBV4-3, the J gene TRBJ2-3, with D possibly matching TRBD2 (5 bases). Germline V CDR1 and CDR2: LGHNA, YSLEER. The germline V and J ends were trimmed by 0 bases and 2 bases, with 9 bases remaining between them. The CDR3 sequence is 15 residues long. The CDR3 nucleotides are TGCGCCAGCAGCCAAGAGTGGCGGGCCACAGATACGCAGTATTTT. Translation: CASSQEWRATDTQYF.

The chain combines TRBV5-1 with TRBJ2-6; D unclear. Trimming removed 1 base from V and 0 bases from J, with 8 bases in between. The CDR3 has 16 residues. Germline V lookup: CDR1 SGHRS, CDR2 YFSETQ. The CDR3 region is CASSLTLNSGANVLTF. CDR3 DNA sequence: TGCGCCAGCAGCTTGACTCTAAACTCTGGGGCCAACGTCCTGACTTTC.